This TCR beta chain was recorded in a study of control samples from healthy donors and cancer patients. Profiling relied on immunoSEQ multiplex PCR, and the TCRdb table lists in-frame clones only, not all of them. Here the sample spans about 140,000 clones, more than 90% being singletons. This CDR3 has 14 residues. Germline lookup yields CDR1 MNHEY and CDR2 SVGAGI. The V and J ends lost 5 bases and 1 base respectively, with 9 bases between them. Sequenced material: blood. This sequence joins TRBV6-5 and TRBJ2-1, with D perhaps matching TRBD1 (6 bases). The receptor comes from a man aged 25-45 years in good health. CDR3 DNA: TGTGCCAGCAGTAAAACAGGGTCCTACAATGAGCAGTTCTTC. Its translation is CASSKTGSYNEQFF.